A single sample gave rise to the 24 T cell receptor beta chains below, sequenced in a study of blood T cell repertoires in COVID-19. TCRdb's copy holds only in-frame clones and misses some; the assay was immunoSEQ multiplex PCR. The table shows tens of thousands of clones, with nearly 90% occurring only once. Sequenced material: peripheral blood. Every receptor here comes from a man between 60 and 75 years old with acute or convalescent COVID-19.

This rearrangement joins TRBV7-9 to TRBJ1-5; TRBD1 aligns across 7 bases. The J segment lost 10 bases and the V segment lost 5 bases, leaving 11 bases of the junction unmatched. CDR1 is SEHNR, CDR2 FQNEAQ, per germline (reference sequence). The CDR3 spans 14 residues. This CDR3 reads CASSHGTEGGPQHF. The DNA for the CDR3 is TGTGCCAGCAGCCACGGGACAGAAGGAGGACCCCAGCATTTT.

This clone was picked up one time. The J gene is TRBJ1-2, the V gene TRBV12-2. TRBV12-2 is an annotated pseudogene. This CDR3 is 12 amino acids long. The CDR3 spells CASRLAGRQYTF. The CDR3 nucleotides are TGTGCAAGTCGCTTAGCGGGGAGACAATACACCTTC.

This clone was recorded a few times. This sequence joins TRBV29-1 and TRBJ1-3; D is unresolved. Looked up from germline, CDR1 is SQVTM and CDR2 is ANQGSEA. V was pared by 4 bases and J by 0 bases, with 4 bases between. This CDR3 region has 12 residues. CDR3: CSVVRSGNTIYF. CDR3 DNA: TGCAGCGTTGTTCGCTCTGGAAACACCATATATTTT. The whole variable domain, remainder taken from reference TRBV29-1 and TRBJ1-3, is SAVISQKPSRDICQRGTSLTIQCQVDSQVTMMFWYRQQPGQSLTLIATANQGSEATYESGFVIDKFPISRPNLTFSTLTVSNMSPEDSSIYLCSVVRSGNTIYFGEGSWLTVV.

The chain is built from TRBV7-2 and TRBJ1-6, with TRBD1 identical over 7 bases. Germline-derived CDR1 and CDR2 are SGHTA and FQGNSA. The CDR3 is made up of 14 amino acids. J lost 6 bases, V lost 3 bases, and 2 bases had no gene match. The CDR3 is CASSFGTANSPLHF. In nucleotides, the CDR3 is TGTGCCAGCAGCTTCGGGACAGCTAATTCACCCCTCCACTTT.

The V and J genes are TRBV5-1 and TRBJ2-3; 8 nucleotides match TRBD1. J was trimmed by 6 bases and V by 6 bases; bases with no gene match: 9. The CDR3 loop spans 14 amino acids. Germline CDR1 is SGHRS and CDR2 is YFSETQ. DNA for the CDR3: TGCGCCAGCAACCCAGGGGGCATGACGGATACGCAGTATTTT. Its protein is CASNPGGMTDTQYF.

This sequence joins TRBV6-5 and TRBJ1-1; a weak D match, TRBD1 (6 bases). V was cut by 5 bases and J by 4 bases, with 17 bases left in between. Germline lookup yields CDR1 MNHEY and CDR2 SVGAGI. The CDR3 consists of 15 residues. The CDR3, as DNA: TGTGCCAGCAGTCAAAGGACAGCCCAGGGCACTGAAGCTTTCTTT. Protein: CASSQRTAQGTEAFF.

This chain uses TRBV4-2 with TRBJ1-3; 9 nucleotides match TRBD1. V lost 0 bases and J lost 0; bases outside the gene matches: 0. The CDR3 contains 16 residues. CDR1 is LGHNA, CDR2 YNFKEQ, per germline. The CDR3 nucleotides read TGTGCCAGCAGCCAAGAGACAGGGGGCTCTGGAAACACCATATATTTT. Translated: CASSQETGGSGNTIYF.

This clone showed up just once. CDR3 protein: CAWSPPVNNQPQHF. The CDR3 bases are TGTGCCTGGAGTCCCCCAGTGAACAATCAGCCCCAGCATTTT. V is TRBV30 and J is TRBJ1-5; no definite D call. There are 14 residues in the CDR3. Germline V gene sequence: CDR1 GTSNPN, CDR2 SVGIG (reference sequence). V was cut by 2 bases and J by 3 bases, with 11 bases left in between.

This clone has more than one count but fewer than ten. The CDR3 sequence is CASSFTAVLKGGSYEQYF. CDR3 DNA sequence: TGTGCCAGCAGCTTCACAGCCGTTCTGAAGGGAGGCTCCTACGAGCAGTACTTC. J is TRBJ2-7 and V is TRBV5-6; a weak D match, TRBD2 (6 bases). Germline V gene sequence: CDR1 SGHDT, CDR2 YYEEEE. The CDR3 is made up of 18 amino acids. Trimming left V 2 bases short and J 0 bases short, with 21 bases between.

The chain joins TRBV7-3 to TRBJ1-1; 7 bases fit TRBD1. This CDR3 has 13 residues. After removal of 2 bases from V and 4 bases from J, the junction contained 1 base not matched to a gene. CDR1 is SGHTA, CDR2 FQGTGA, per germline. CDR3 amino acids: CASSLRQGTEAFF. The CDR3 DNA reads TGTGCCAGCAGCTTACGACAGGGCACTGAAGCTTTCTTT.

The V call is TRBV5-5, the J call TRBJ1-5; D unresolved. The ends were cut back, 1 base at V and 3 bases at J, with 11 bases in the middle. From germline, CDR1 is SGHKS and CDR2 YYEKEE (reference sequence). The CDR3 loop spans 15 amino acids. This chain's CDR3 is CASSLYPGSNQPQHF. Written as DNA, the CDR3 is TGTGCCAGCAGCTTGTACCCGGGGTCCAATCAGCCCCAGCATTTT. The complete variable domain, with remaining parts taken from reference TRBV5-5 and TRBJ1-5, reads DAGVTQSPTHLIKTRGQQVTLRCSPISGHKSVSWYQQVLGQGPQFIFQYYEKEERGRGNFPDRFSARQFPNYSSELNVNALLLGDSALYLCASSLYPGSNQPQHFGDGTRLSIL.

The J gene is TRBJ1-1, the V gene TRBV18; 10 bases are a match to TRBD1. Trimming cost V 5 bases and J 3 bases; bases outside gene matches: 12. The CDR3 consists of 17 residues. The V gene's germline CDR1 is KGHSH and CDR2 LQKENI. CDR3 region: CASSKSGTGVLYTEAFF. The CDR3 DNA reads TGTGCCAGCTCAAAATCCGGGACAGGGGTTTTGTACACTGAAGCTTTCTTT.

The sample holds one count of this clone. The chain combines TRBV27 with TRBJ1-1; no clear D gene. Per the germline V gene, CDR1 is MNHEY and CDR2 is SMNVEV (reference sequence). Trimming shortened V by 3 bases and J by 1 base, and 9 bases separated the two germline ends. The CDR3 extends over 14 amino acids. The chain's CDR3 is CASSLGSSNTEAFF. Written as DNA, the CDR3 is TGTGCCAGCAGTTTGGGCAGTTCGAACACTGAAGCTTTCTTT.

This chain connects TRBV6-5 to TRBJ1-2; 8 nucleotides agree with TRBD1. CDR3 length: 13 residues. V dropped 6 bases and J dropped 4; count of bases not matched to a gene: 4. Germline values: CDR1 MNHEY, CDR2 SVGAGI. Written as DNA, the CDR3 is TGTGCCAGCAGCCGCACAGGGGGCTATGGCTACACCTTC. Its protein product is CASSRTGGYGYTF.

V gene TRBV7-2 combines with J gene TRBJ1-6; D unclear. This CDR3 is 14 amino acids long. V was trimmed by 3 bases and J by 8 bases, leaving 11 bases between them. Germline V gene lookup returns CDR1 SGHTA and CDR2 FQGNSA. The CDR3 DNA is TGTGCCAGCAGCTTGACTCCGACCGATTCACCCCTCCACTTT. Its protein product is CASSLTPTDSPLHF.

Details on this clone: Distinct nucleotide sequences in the sample also encode this CDR3. The chain couples TRBV5-8 to TRBJ2-3; TRBD1 matches 10 bases. Germline CDR1 reads SGHTS; CDR2 reads YDEGEE. The CDR3 runs 15 residues. J gave up 3 bases and V 2 bases, and 3 bases lay outside the gene matches. CDR3 in DNA: TGTGCCAGCAGCTTAGGACAGGGGGGAACAGATACGCAGTATTTT. It translates to CASSLGQGGTDTQYF.

The J gene is TRBJ2-7, the V gene TRBV29-1, with D unclear. CDR3 size: 12 residues. Trimming stripped 6 bases from V and 0 bases from J, with 9 bases between. Per germline, CDR1 SQVTM and CDR2 ANQGSEA. The CDR3 reads CSVGSVSYEQYF. The DNA of the CDR3 is TGCAGCGTGGGCAGCGTCTCCTACGAGCAGTACTTC.

The J gene is TRBJ2-1, the V gene TRBV3-1 (or the pseudogene TRBV3-2); 9 nucleotides match TRBD2. The junction had 5 bases not matched to a gene; V was cut back by 0 bases and J by 8 bases. Germline loops: CDR1 LGHDT, CDR2 YNNKEL (reference sequence). There are 15 residues in the CDR3. CDR3: CASSQDPGLAHEQFF. DNA of the CDR3: TGTGCCAGCAGCCAAGATCCGGGACTAGCTCATGAGCAGTTCTTC.

V and J are TRBV5-4 and TRBJ2-5; D is perhaps TRBD1 (6 bases). The CDR3 extends over 14 amino acids. Trimming took off 5 bases at V and 2 bases at J, with 13 bases between the two ends. The germline gives CDR1 SGHNT, CDR2 YYREEE (reference sequence). The CDR3: CASRLGQFQETQYF. CDR3 in DNA: TGTGCCAGCAGACTAGGACAGTTTCAAGAGACCCAGTACTTC.

The chain combines TRBV2 with TRBJ2-2, with a possible D match to TRBD2 (5 bases). V gave up 3 bases and J gave up 4 bases, with 12 bases separating them. Germline V CDR1 and CDR2: SNHLY, FYNNEI. The CDR3 extends over 15 amino acids. Here the CDR3 reads CASSEARGSTGELFF. The CDR3 DNA follows: TGTGCCAGCAGTGAGGCCCGGGGATCCACCGGGGAGCTGTTTTTT.

The DNA for the CDR3 is TGCAGCGTTGAAGAAGGGGGGACAGGGCGAGATGGCTACACCTTC. Protein product: CSVEEGGTGRDGYTF. The V call is TRBV29-1, the J call TRBJ1-2; 9 nucleotides match TRBD1. The germline V gene has CDR1 SQVTM and CDR2 ANQGSEA. The length of the CDR3 is 15 residues. Losses at the gene ends were 0 bases for V and 6 bases for J; bases not matched to a gene: 8. Full variable domain (rest looked up from reference TRBV29-1 and TRBJ1-2): SAVISQKPSRDICQRGTSLTIQCQVDSQVTMMFWYRQQPGQSLTLIATANQGSEATYESGFVIDKFPISRPNLTFSTLTVSNMSPEDSSIYLCSVEEGGTGRDGYTFGSGTRLTVV.

This chain connects TRBV6-1 to TRBJ1-3, with D hard to call. This CDR3 is built from 15 residues. Germline CDR1 MNHNS, CDR2 SASEGT. V was trimmed by 1 base and J by 0 bases, leaving 7 bases between them. The CDR3 loop reads CASSEGPSSGNTIYF. The CDR3 nucleotides are TGTGCCAGCAGTGAAGGACCTAGCTCTGGAAACACCATATATTTT.

The chain couples TRBV7-2 to TRBJ2-1; TRBD2 matches at 8 bases. CDR1 is SGHTA, CDR2 FQGNSA, per germline. The V and J ends lost 1 base and 4 bases, in that order; junction bases with no gene match: 3. The CDR3 spans 15 residues. CDR3 sequence (DNA): TGTGCCAGCAGCTTAGACGCGGGGGGTTACAATGAGCAGTTCTTC. Encoded protein: CASSLDAGGYNEQFF. The full variable domain, completed using reference TRBV7-2 and TRBJ2-1, is GAGVSQSPSNKVTEKGKDVELRCDPISGHTALYWYRQSLGQGLEFLIYFQGNSAPDKSGLPSDRFSAERTGGSVSTLTIQRTQQEDSAVYLCASSLDAGGYNEQFFGPGTRLTVL.

V is TRBV7-9 and J is TRBJ1-3, with 8 bases identical to TRBD1. The germline gives CDR1 SEHNR, CDR2 FQNEAQ (reference sequence). With V trimmed by 3 bases and J by 4 bases, 11 bases remained unmatched. This CDR3 has 17 residues. CDR3 sequence (DNA): TGTGCCAGCAGCTTGGGGACAGGAGGTGGCAGCGGAAACACCATATATTTT. It is translated as CASSLGTGGGSGNTIYF.